This paragraph covers one T cell receptor beta chain sequence. Its target is not known. Before the COVID-19 pandemic, during about 2011-2019, CD4+ T cells were taken from unexposed donors. The cells were cultured for about ten days before CD4+ T cells were isolated. Method: immunoSEQ multiplex PCR; TCRdb's copy keeps in-frame clones and lacks some. Of some 28,000 clones listed, just under 75% are singletons. The CDR3 is 15 amino acids. The germline V and J ends were trimmed by 4 bases and 2 bases, with 12 bases remaining between them. Germline CDR1 and CDR2: SGHTA and FQGNSA. These data come from a study of CD4 T cells in relation to SARS-CoV-2 and coronaviruses. Across the whole study: PBMCs were cultured with antigen for roughly nine days before TCR beta sequencing. The negative reference was HIV-1 Nef peptide pool or peptide-free culture.

The chain combines TRBV7-2 with TRBJ2-1, with D perhaps matching TRBD1 (6 bases). This TCR was recovered from a human donor in good health. Sequencing input: CD4+ T cells from PBMCs, cultured in vitro. As DNA, the CDR3 is TGTGCCAGCAGCTCAGGGACAACTACCTACAATGAGCAGTTCTTC. Encoded protein: CASSSGTTTYNEQFF.